This entry lists 3 T cell receptor beta chains sequenced from one sample in a study of shared clonotypes between healthy human individuals. The table came from immunoSEQ multiplex PCR; TCRdb's copy has only in-frame clones and leaves some out. This sample has approximately 1,000,000 clones, with more than 75% found just once. The sample taken for sequencing was memory CD4+ T cells from PBMCs. Subset: CD45RA-negative fraction. These receptors all come from a man in his late teens or twenties in good health. Some clones in this sample may be carry-over from other donors' samples.

This clone has ten or more counts. The chain carries TRBV28 and TRBJ2-5, with 11 bases fitting TRBD2. CDR1 MDHEN and CDR2 SYDVKM come from the germline V gene. This CDR3 has 18 amino acids. V lost 5 bases to trimming and J lost 1 base; unmatched junction nucleotides: 12. DNA of the CDR3: TGTGCCAGCAGTCAGGGACTAGCGGCAATTACTCTCCAAGAGACCCAGTACTTC. Translation: CASSQGLAAITLQETQYF.

The genes are TRBV25-1 and TRBJ1-3; 8 bases are a match to TRBD1. Trimming at V came to 9 bases and at J to 0 bases, leaving 4 bases not matched to a gene. Germline CDR1 is MGHDK and CDR2 is SYGVNS. CDR3 length: 14 residues. The CDR3 spells CASQGASSGNTIYF. The CDR3, as DNA: TGTGCCAGTCAGGGGGCCAGCTCTGGAAACACCATATATTTT.

As regards this clone: With a much larger clone just one base away, this may be a read error. The identical CDR3 is also encoded by other nucleotide sequences in the sample. The rearrangement uses TRBV5-1 and TRBJ2-5; D uncertain. There are 11 residues in the CDR3. Germline CDR1 SGHRS, CDR2 YFSETQ. V shed 2 bases and J shed 5 bases, with 4 bases lying between them. The CDR3 region has the DNA TGCGCCAGCAGCTTACAGGAGACCCAGTACTTC. Protein sequence: CASSLQETQYF.